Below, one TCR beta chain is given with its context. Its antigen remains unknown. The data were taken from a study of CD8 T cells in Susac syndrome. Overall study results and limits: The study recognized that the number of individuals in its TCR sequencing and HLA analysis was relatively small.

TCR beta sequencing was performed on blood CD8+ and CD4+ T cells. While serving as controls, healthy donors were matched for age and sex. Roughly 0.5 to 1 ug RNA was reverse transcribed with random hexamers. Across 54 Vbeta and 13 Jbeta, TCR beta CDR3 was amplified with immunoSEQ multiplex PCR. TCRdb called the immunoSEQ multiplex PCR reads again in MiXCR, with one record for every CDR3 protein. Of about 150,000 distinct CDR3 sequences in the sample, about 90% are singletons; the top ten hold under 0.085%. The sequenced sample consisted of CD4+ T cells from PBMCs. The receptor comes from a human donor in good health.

CDR3 sequence: CASGLPGLAGQETQYF. The CDR3 nucleotides are TGTGCTAGTGGTTTACCGGGACTAGCGGGACAAGAGACCCAGTACTTC. The chain uses TRBV12-5 and TRBJ2-5, with 13 bases fitting TRBD2. V trimming: 3 bases; J trimming: 2 bases; junction bases outside the gene matches: 3. The CDR3 totals 16 residues. Germline assignment: CDR1 LGHNT and CDR2 FRNRAP.